This passage covers 8 T cell receptor beta chains from one sample sequenced in a study of blood T cell repertoires in COVID-19. Measured with immunoSEQ multiplex PCR; TCRdb has only the in-frame clones, and not every one. This sample has approximately 28,000 clones, with almost 90% found just once. Sequencing was done on a sample of peripheral blood. Receptor source: a woman aged 60-70 years with active COVID-19.

The J gene is TRBJ2-5, the V gene TRBV5-1; a weak D match, TRBD2 (6 bases). Germline V lookup: CDR1 SGHRS, CDR2 YFSETQ. The CDR3 consists of 14 residues. V gave up 3 bases and J gave up 2 bases, with 11 bases separating them. In nucleotides, the CDR3 is TGCGCCAGCAGCTCTCCGGGACTTCAAGAGACCCAGTACTTC. Its protein product is CASSSPGLQETQYF. The full variable domain, completed using reference TRBV5-1 and TRBJ2-5, is KAGVTQTPRYLIKTRGQQVTLSCSPISGHRSVSWYQQTPGQGLQFLFEYFSETQRNKGNFPGRFSGRQFSNSRSEMNVSTLELGDSALYLCASSSPGLQETQYFGPGTRLLVL.

V gene TRBV19 combines with J gene TRBJ2-1; D is unresolved. The ends were cut back, 8 bases at V and 10 bases at J, with 18 bases in the middle. This CDR3 is 13 amino acids long. CDR1 is LNHDA and CDR2 is SQIVND in the germline V gene (reference sequence). The CDR3 bases are TGTGCCAGTTCCACAACGGCCCCGGAGGAGCAGTTCTTC. Protein: CASSTTAPEEQFF. Full variable domain (outside the CDR3, taken from reference TRBV19 and TRBJ2-1): DGGITQSPKYLFRKEGQNVTLSCEQNLNHDAMYWYRQDPGQGLRLIYYSQIVNDFQKGDIAEGYSVSREKKESFPLTVTSAQKNPTAFYLCASSTTAPEEQFFGPGTRLTVL.

The chain is built from TRBV7-3 and TRBJ1-2; a possible D gene is TRBD1 (5 bases). Germline V CDR1 and CDR2: SGHTA, FQGTGA. The CDR3 has 16 amino acids. V lost 3 bases to trimming and J lost 0 bases, with 14 bases between them. DNA for the CDR3: TGTGCCAGCAGCTTTGTCAGGGCCAGGGCTAACTATGGCTACACCTTC. Residues: CASSFVRARANYGYTF. The whole variable domain, filled in from reference TRBV7-3 and TRBJ1-2, reads GAGVSQTPSNKVTEKGKYVELRCDPISGHTALYWYRQSLGQGPEFLIYFQGTGAADDSGLPNDRFFAVRPEGSVSTLKIQRTERGDSAVYLCASSFVRARANYGYTFGSGTRLTVV.

This sequence joins TRBV5-1 and TRBJ2-4; 13 nucleotides line up with TRBD2. Germline V gene data show CDR1 as SGHRS and CDR2 as YFSETQ. The CDR3 has 18 residues. Trimming removed 4 bases from V and 0 bases from J; junction bases left unmatched: 7. CDR3 sequence: CASSRTSGSEAAKNIQYF. The CDR3 nucleotides are TGCGCCAGCAGCCGGACTAGCGGGAGTGAAGCAGCCAAAAACATTCAGTACTTC.

The V and J genes are TRBV2 and TRBJ2-1; D remains ambiguous. CDR3 length: 14 amino acids. Germline V lookup: CDR1 SNHLY, CDR2 FYNNEI. V was pared by 3 bases and J by 10 bases, with 16 bases between. The CDR3 is CASSDSLVVSEQFF. The CDR3 DNA reads TGTGCCAGCAGTGATTCGCTAGTGGTAAGCGAGCAGTTCTTC.

This chain uses TRBV13 with TRBJ2-1; 10 nucleotides match TRBD2. The J segment lost 7 bases and the V segment lost 5 bases, leaving 8 bases of the junction unmatched. Germline assignment: CDR1 PRHDT and CDR2 FYEKMQ (reference sequence). This CDR3 is built from 15 residues. The CDR3 loop reads CASSPQREGGNEQFF. Here the CDR3 DNA reads TGTGCCAGCAGCCCTCAGCGGGAGGGCGGAAATGAGCAGTTCTTC.

The chain couples TRBV5-1 to TRBJ2-5; no firm D call. CDR3 length: 14 residues. The V gene's germline CDR1 is SGHRS and CDR2 YFSETQ. V shed 0 bases and J shed 5 bases, with 11 bases lying between them. The CDR3 here is CASSLGPSGETQYF. As DNA, the CDR3 is TGCGCCAGCAGCTTGGGCCCTTCGGGTGAGACCCAGTACTTC.

J is TRBJ1-1 and V is TRBV9; D possibly corresponds to TRBD1 (5 bases). The V end was cut by 4 bases, the J end by 0 bases, with 13 bases between. Germline V lookup: CDR1 SGDLS, CDR2 YYNGEE. CDR3 length: 15 residues. The CDR3 DNA reads as TGTGCCAGCAGCATCGGAGACAGATTGAACACTGAAGCTTTCTTT. Its protein is CASSIGDRLNTEAFF.